This is a list of T cell receptor beta chains from one sample in a study of human T cells and chemical hapten exposure. TCRdb analysed the RACE reads with MiXCR anew, one entry per CDR3 protein. The table has about 74,000 distinct CDR3 sequences, around 15% seen once. The source material was whole blood, sampled in connection with sensitization to the hapten diphenylcyclopropenone (DPC). The receptors were gathered from a woman aged 50 to 60 with alopecia areata. Some clones in this sample may be carry-over from other donors' samples. Both conserved end residues are part of each CDR3.

CDR3aa: CASRRGDLRNTIYF; j_gene: TRBJ1-3; v_gene: TRBV5-5; len: 14
CDR3aa: CSASRTDTQYF; j_gene: TRBJ2-3; v_gene: TRBV20-1; len: 11
CDR3aa: CASSPRTDQPQHF; j_gene: TRBJ1-5; v_gene: TRBV11-2; len: 13
CDR3aa: CASTVGLTPGAFF; j_gene: TRBJ1-1; v_gene: TRBV12-3/TRBV12-4; len: 13
CDR3aa: CASTEVSGDTQYF; j_gene: TRBJ2-3; v_gene: TRBV6-6; len: 13
CDR3aa: CASSLSQGAGELFF; j_gene: TRBJ2-2; v_gene: TRBV12-3/TRBV12-4; len: 14
CDR3aa: CASSLDRSFNQPQHF; j_gene: TRBJ1-5; v_gene: TRBV27; len: 15
CDR3aa: CASTRVLATNEKLFF; j_gene: TRBJ1-4; v_gene: TRBV2; len: 15
CDR3aa: CASTPGLPQETQYF; j_gene: TRBJ2-5; v_gene: TRBV6-2/TRBV6-3; len: 14
CDR3aa: CASSLDGRDEQFF; j_gene: TRBJ2-1; v_gene: TRBV5-1; len: 13
CDR3aa: CASSLAESTDTQYF; j_gene: TRBJ2-3; v_gene: TRBV7-9; len: 14
CDR3aa: CASSLSGLAPYGQYF; j_gene: TRBJ2-7; v_gene: TRBV11-2; len: 15